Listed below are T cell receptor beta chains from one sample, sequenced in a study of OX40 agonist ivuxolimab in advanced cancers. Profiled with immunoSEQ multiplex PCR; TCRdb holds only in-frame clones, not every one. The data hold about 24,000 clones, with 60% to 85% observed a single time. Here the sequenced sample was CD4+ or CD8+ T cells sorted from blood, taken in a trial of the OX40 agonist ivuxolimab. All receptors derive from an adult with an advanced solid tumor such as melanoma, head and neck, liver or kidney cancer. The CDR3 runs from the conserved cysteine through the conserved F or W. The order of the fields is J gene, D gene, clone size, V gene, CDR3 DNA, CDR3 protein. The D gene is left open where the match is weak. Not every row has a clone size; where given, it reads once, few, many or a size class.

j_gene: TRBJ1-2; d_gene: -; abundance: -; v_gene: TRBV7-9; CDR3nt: TGTGCCAGCAGCTTAGTCTTGGAGGGGGACTATGGCTACACCTTC; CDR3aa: CASSLVLEGDYGYTF
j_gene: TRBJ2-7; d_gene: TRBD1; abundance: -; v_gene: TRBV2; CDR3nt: TGTGCCAGCAGTGTCGTCAGGGGACAGCCCTACGAGCAGTACTTC; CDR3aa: CASSVVRGQPYEQYF
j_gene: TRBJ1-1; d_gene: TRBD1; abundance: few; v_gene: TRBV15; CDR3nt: TGTGCCCTTTGGGGGACAGCGAACAACACTGAAGCTTTCTTT; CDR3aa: CALWGTANNTEAFF
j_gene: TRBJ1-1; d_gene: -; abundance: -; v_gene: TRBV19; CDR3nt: TGTGCCAGTACTCTGGCCTTAGAAGCTTTCTTT; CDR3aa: CASTLALEAFF
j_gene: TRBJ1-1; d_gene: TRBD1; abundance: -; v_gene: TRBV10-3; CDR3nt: TGTGCCATCAGTAACCCGGGACAGGGGAACACTGAAGCTTTCTTT; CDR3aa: CAISNPGQGNTEAFF
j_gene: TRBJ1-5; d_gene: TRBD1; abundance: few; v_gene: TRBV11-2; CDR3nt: TGTGCCAGCAGCGCCGGGACAGATAGCAATCAGCCCCAGCATTTT; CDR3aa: CASSAGTDSNQPQHF
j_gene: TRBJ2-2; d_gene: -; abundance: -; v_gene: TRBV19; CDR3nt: TGTGCCAGTAGCCGGAGGGGGGAGCTGTTTTTT; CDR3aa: CASSRRGELFF
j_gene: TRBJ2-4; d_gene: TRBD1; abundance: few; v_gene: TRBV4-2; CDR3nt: TGTGCCAGCAGCCAACGACAGGGTGCGGTCAAAAACATTCAGTACTTC; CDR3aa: CASSQRQGAVKNIQYF
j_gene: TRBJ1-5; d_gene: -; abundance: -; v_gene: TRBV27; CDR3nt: TGTGCCAGCAGTTTATCAGGGTTGAGTCAGCCCCAGCATTTT; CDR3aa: CASSLSGLSQPQHF
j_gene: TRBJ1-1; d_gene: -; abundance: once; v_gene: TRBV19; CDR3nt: TGTGCCAGTAGTACCTCCCGGGTTACAGCGGGACGGAACACTGAAGCTTTCTTT; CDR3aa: CASSTSRVTAGRNTEAFF
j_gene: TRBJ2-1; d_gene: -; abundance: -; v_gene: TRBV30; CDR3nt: TGTGCCTGGAGTGTCCAGGTGAACAATGAGCAGTTCTTC; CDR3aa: CAWSVQVNNEQFF
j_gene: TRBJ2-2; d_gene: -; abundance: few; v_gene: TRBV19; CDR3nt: TGTGCCAGTAGTATACTGGGGAACACCGGGGAGCTGTTTTTT; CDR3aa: CASSILGNTGELFF
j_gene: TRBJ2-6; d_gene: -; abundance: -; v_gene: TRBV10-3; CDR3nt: TGTGCCGCCCTCGGGGCCAACGTCCTGACTTTC; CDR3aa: CAALGANVLTF
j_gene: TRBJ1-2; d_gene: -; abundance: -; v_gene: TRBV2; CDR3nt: TGTGCCAGCAGAACCCAGACATGGGGGAAGATCTATGGCTACACCTTC; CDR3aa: CASRTQTWGKIYGYTF
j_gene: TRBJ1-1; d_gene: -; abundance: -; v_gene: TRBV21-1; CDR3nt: TGTGCCAGCAGCCCGTTAGACGGATGGTACACTGAAGCTTTCTTT; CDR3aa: CASSPLDGWYTEAFF
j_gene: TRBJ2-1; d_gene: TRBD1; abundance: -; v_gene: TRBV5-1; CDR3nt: TGCGCCAGCAGCCCGGGACAGGGGAATGAGCAGTTCTTC; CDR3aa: CASSPGQGNEQFF
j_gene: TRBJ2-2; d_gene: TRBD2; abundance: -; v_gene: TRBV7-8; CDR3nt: TGTGCCAGCAGCTTGGGCAGGATAGCGGGGATCAACACCGGGGAGCTGTTTTTT; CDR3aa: CASSLGRIAGINTGELFF
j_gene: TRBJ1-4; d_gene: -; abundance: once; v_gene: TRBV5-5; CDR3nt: TGTGCCAGCAGCCCATCACCCGGACAGACAACTAATGAAAAACTGTTTTTT; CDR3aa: CASSPSPGQTTNEKLFF
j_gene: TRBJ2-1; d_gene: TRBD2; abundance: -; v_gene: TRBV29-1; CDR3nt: TGCAGCGTTGAAGACTACGGTGGCGGGGGGGCCTTCAATGAGCAGTTCTTC; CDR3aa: CSVEDYGGGGAFNEQFF
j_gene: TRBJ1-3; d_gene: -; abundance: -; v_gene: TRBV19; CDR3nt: TGTGCCAGTAGTACGACTGGGACCGTTGGAAACACCATATATTTT; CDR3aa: CASSTTGTVGNTIYF
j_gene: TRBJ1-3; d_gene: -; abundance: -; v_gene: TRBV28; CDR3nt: TGTGCCAGCATCATGACGGGGGCCCTAAGGACTGGAAACACCATATATTTT; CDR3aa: CASIMTGALRTGNTIYF
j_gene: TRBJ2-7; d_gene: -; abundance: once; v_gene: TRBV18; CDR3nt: TGTGCCAGCTCAGAGTCCTACGAGCAGTACTTC; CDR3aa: CASSESYEQYF
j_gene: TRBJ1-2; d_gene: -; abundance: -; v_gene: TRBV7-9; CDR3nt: TGTGCCAGCAGCCTCAGGTCAGAACATGGCTACACCTTC; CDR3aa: CASSLRSEHGYTF
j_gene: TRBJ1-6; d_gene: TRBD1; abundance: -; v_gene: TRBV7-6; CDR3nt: TGTGCCAGCAGCCGGGACAGTTATAATTCACCCCTCCACTTT; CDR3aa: CASSRDSYNSPLHF
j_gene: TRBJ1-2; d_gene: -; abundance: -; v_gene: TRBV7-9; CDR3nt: TGTGCCAGCAGCTCACAGGGAGGCCATGGCTACACCTTC; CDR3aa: CASSSQGGHGYTF
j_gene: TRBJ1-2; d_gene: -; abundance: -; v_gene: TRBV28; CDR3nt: TGTGCCAGCAGCCTACAGGGCGAACCAAATAACTATGGCTACACCTTC; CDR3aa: CASSLQGEPNNYGYTF
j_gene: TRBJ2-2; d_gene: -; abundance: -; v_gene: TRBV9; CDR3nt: TGTGCCAGCAGCGATTGGGGTGGTGGGGAGCTGTTTTTT; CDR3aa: CASSDWGGGELFF
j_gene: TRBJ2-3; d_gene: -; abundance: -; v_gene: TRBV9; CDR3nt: TGTGCCAGCAGTCCTCTCCTCACAGATACGCAGTATTTT; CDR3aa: CASSPLLTDTQYF
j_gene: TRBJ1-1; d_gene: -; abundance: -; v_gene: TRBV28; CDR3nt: TGTGCCAGCAGTTCAGATACAGGGTTCGACACTGAAGCTTTCTTT; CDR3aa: CASSSDTGFDTEAFF
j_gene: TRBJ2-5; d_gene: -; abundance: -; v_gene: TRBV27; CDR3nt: TGTGCCAGCAGTTTATGGCAGCAAGAGACCCAGTACTTC; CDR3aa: CASSLWQQETQYF
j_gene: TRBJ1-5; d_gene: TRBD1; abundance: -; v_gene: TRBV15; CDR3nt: TGTGCCACCAGCACGGTGATGGGACAGGGGTACAATCAGCCCCAGCATTTT; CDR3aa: CATSTVMGQGYNQPQHF
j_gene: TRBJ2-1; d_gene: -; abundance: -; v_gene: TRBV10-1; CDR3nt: TGCGCCAGCAGCGTGTTGGACACGGTTGGGGACAATGAGCAGTTCTTC; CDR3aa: CASSVLDTVGDNEQFF
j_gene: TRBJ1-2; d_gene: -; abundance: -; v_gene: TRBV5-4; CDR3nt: TGTGCCAGCAGCTTGGGGAAAAACTATGGCTACACCTTC; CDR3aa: CASSLGKNYGYTF
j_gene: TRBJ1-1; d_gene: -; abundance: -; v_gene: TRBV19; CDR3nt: TGTGCCAGTAGTTCCGTAACCAGGGCTGAAGCTTTCTTT; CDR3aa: CASSSVTRAEAFF
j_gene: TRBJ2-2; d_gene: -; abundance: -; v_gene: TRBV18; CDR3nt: TGTGCCAGCTCACTACGCGGTTCAAGGGGGGGCACCGGGGAGCTGTTTTTT; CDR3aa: CASSLRGSRGGTGELFF
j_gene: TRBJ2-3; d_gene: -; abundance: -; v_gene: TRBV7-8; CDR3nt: TGTGCCAGCCACCCCACATCTGCATTAGATACGCAGTATTTT; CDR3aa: CASHPTSALDTQYF
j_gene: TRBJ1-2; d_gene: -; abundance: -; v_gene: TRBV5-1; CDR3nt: TGCGCCAGCAGCTTCTTACAGGGCTCTAGTGGCTACACCTTC; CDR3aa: CASSFLQGSSGYTF
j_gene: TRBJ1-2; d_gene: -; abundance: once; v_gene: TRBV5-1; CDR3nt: TGCGCCAGCAGCTTGGGTGGGCAGGTGAATGGCTACACCTTC; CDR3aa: CASSLGGQVNGYTF
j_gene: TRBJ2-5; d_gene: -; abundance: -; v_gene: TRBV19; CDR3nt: TGTGCCAGTAGCGGGGGGACAGGCCACCAAGAGACCCAGTACTTC; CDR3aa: CASSGGTGHQETQYF
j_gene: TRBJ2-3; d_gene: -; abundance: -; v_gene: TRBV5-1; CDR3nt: TGCGCCAGCAGCGCCTGGACAGCACGCACAGATACGCAGTATTTT; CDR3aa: CASSAWTARTDTQYF
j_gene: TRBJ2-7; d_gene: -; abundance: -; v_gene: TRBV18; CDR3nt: TGTGCCAGCTCCCAGGGGACATCTCCCTCCTACGAGCAGTACTTC; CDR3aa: CASSQGTSPSYEQYF
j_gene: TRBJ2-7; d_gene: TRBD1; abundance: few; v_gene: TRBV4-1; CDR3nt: TGCGCCAGCAGCCAAGTTGGACAGGGGCTCGACGAGCAGTACTTC; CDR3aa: CASSQVGQGLDEQYF
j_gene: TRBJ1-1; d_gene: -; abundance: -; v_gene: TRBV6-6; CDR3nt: TGTGCCAGCAGTTACGCCGGGACGGCTCACACTGAAGCTTTCTTT; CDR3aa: CASSYAGTAHTEAFF
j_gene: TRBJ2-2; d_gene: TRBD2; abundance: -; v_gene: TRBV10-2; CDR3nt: TGCGCCAGCAGTCATATTTTGGCTAGCGGGGGAAGGAGCACCGGGGAGCTGTTTTTT; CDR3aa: CASSHILASGGRSTGELFF
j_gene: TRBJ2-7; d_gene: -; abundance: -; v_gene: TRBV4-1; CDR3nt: TGCGCCAGCAGCCAAGATTCGGCAGGGGCGTCCTACGAGCAGTACTTC; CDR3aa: CASSQDSAGASYEQYF
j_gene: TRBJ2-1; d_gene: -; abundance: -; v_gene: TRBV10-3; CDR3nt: TGTGCCATCAACAGATACAATGAGCAGTTCTTC; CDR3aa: CAINRYNEQFF
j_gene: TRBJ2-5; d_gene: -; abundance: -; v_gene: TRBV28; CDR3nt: TGTGCCAGCACCCCGGGGAGGGGGCGCGGGGAGACCCAGTACTTC; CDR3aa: CASTPGRGRGETQYF
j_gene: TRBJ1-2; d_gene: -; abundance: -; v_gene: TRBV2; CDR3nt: TGTGCCAGCAGGCCCTCCTCCGGGACTCGAGGCTACACCTTC; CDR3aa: CASRPSSGTRGYTF